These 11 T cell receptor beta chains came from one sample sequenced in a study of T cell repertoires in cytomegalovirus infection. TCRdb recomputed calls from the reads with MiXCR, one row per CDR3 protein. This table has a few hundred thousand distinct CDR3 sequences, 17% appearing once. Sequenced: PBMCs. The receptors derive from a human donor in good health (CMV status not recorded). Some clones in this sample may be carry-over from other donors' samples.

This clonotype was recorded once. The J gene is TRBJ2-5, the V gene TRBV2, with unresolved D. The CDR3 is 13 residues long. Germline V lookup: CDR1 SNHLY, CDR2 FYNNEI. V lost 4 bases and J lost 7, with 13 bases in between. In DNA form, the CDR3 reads TGTGCCAGCAGTGCGGCCCCGGATAGGACCCAGTACTTC. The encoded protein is CASSAAPDRTQYF.

CDR3 sequence (DNA): TGTGCCAGCAGCGAAACGCGAGGGTCGGGTTCACCCCTCCACTTT. Amino acids: CASSETRGSGSPLHF. The chain uses TRBV7-9 and TRBJ1-6; no definite D call. The CDR3 runs to 15 residues. Germline V lookup: CDR1 SEHNR, CDR2 FQNEAQ (reference sequence). V lost 5 bases, J lost 9 bases, and 17 bases lay in between. Full variable domain (remainder filled in from reference TRBV7-9 and TRBJ1-6): DTGVSQNPRHKITKRGQNVTFRCDPISEHNRLYWYRQTLGQGPEFLTYFQNEAQLEKSRLLSDRFSAERPKGSFSTLEIQRTEQGDSAMYLCASSETRGSGSPLHFGNGTRLTVT.

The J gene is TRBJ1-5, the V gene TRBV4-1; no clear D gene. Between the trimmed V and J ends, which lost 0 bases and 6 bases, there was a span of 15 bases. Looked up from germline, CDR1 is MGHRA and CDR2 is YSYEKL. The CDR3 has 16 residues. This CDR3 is CASSQDRYGVGQPQHF. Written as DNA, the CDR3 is TGCGCCAGCAGCCAAGATAGGTACGGCGTGGGTCAGCCCCAGCATTTT.

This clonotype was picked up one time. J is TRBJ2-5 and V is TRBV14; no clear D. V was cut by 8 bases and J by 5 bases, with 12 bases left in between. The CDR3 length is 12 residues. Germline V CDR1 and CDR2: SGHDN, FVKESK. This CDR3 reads CASAMGLETQYF. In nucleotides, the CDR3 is TGTGCCAGCGCCATGGGTTTGGAGACCCAGTACTTC.

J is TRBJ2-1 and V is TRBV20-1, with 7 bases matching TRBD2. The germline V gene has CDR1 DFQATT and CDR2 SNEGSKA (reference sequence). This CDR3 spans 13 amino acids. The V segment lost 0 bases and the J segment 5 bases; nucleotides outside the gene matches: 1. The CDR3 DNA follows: TGCAGTGCTAGAGATGGGGGGGACAATGAGCAGTTCTTC. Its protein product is CSARDGGDNEQFF.

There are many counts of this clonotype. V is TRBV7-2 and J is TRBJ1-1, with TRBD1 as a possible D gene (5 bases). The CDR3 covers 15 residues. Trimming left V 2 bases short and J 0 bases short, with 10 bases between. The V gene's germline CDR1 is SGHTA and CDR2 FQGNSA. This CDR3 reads CASSLLGGLNTEAFF. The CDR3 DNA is TGTGCCAGCAGCTTACTTGGGGGACTGAACACTGAAGCTTTCTTT.

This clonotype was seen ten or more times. The CDR3 DNA sequence: TGTGCCAGCAGTTCCCCCGGACAGGGAGACTATGGCTACACCTTC. Translation gives CASSSPGQGDYGYTF. V gene TRBV28 combines with J gene TRBJ1-2, with 8 bases that match TRBD1. The germline gives CDR1 MDHEN, CDR2 SYDVKM. The CDR3 runs to 15 residues. The ends lost 4 bases at V and 3 bases at J; junction bases unmatched: 7.

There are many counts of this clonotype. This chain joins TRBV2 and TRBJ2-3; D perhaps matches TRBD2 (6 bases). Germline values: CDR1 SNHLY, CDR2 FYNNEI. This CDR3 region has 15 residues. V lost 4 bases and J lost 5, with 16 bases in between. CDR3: CASSAGLTRGDTQYF. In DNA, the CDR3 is TGTGCCAGCAGTGCGGGACTCACGAGGGGAGATACGCAGTATTTT.

DNA for the CDR3: TGCAGTGCTAGAGATACGGGACAGGGCCCCACTACGCAGTTCTTC. Translated: CSARDTGQGPTTQFF. The V gene is TRBV20-1, the J gene TRBJ2-1; 9 positions agree with TRBD1. V lost 0 bases, J lost 12 bases, and 12 bases stayed unmatched. CDR1 DFQATT and CDR2 SNEGSKA come from the germline V gene (reference sequence). CDR3 size: 15 residues.

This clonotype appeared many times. CDR3 protein: CASSQGQGRDTQYF. The CDR3 nucleotides read TGTGCCAGCAGCCAAGGGCAGGGCAGAGATACGCAGTATTTT. The chain links TRBV7-2 to TRBJ2-3, with D perhaps matching TRBD1 (5 bases). Trimming left V 5 bases short and J 5 bases short, with 14 bases between. Germline CDR1 is SGHTA and CDR2 is FQGNSA. This CDR3 is built from 14 residues.

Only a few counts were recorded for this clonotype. Here the CDR3 DNA reads TGTGCCAGCAGTTTAGCGGCAGCCTACAATGAGCAGTTCTTC. This codes for CASSLAAAYNEQFF. The gene calls are TRBV12-3 or TRBV12-4 and TRBJ2-1; D call uncertain. There are 14 residues in the CDR3. Between the trimmed V and J ends, which lost 0 bases and 2 bases, there was a span of 5 bases.